A selection of T cell receptor beta chains follows, all from one sample in a study of blood T cell repertoires in COVID-19. Measured with immunoSEQ multiplex PCR; TCRdb has only the in-frame clones, and not every one. The data hold over 85,000 clones, with 87% observed a single time. Sequencing was performed on peripheral blood. All receptors come from a woman aged 50 to 60 with COVID-19, enrolled during active disease. CDR3s include the opening cysteine and the closing phenylalanine or tryptophan. The order of the fields is V gene, D gene, clone size, J gene, CDR3 protein, CDR3 DNA. D genes are given only for firm matches. For some rows the clone size is stated as once, few or many, or as a class when expanded; others skip it.

TRBV28	.	.	TRBJ2-3	CASSSPGEKGADTQYF	TGTGCCAGCAGTTCCCCGGGGGAAAAAGGGGCAGATACGCAGTATTTT
TRBV5-6	.	.	TRBJ1-1	CASSTGLEAFF	TGTGCCAGCAGCACGGGACTTGAAGCTTTCTTT
TRBV21-1	.	.	TRBJ2-2	CAAGGDTGELFF	TGTGCCGCGGGAGGGGACACCGGGGAGCTGTTTTTT
TRBV4-1	.	.	TRBJ1-1	CASSQEGGGVEAFF	TGCGCCAGCAGCCAAGAAGGAGGGGGGGTTGAAGCTTTCTTT
TRBV7-9	TRBD2	.	TRBJ2-1	CASSPSPGRGGLHEQFF	TGTGCCAGCAGCCCCTCCCCCGGGCGGGGGGGCTTGCATGAGCAGTTCTTC
TRBV19	.	once	TRBJ1-5	CASSKGYGQPQHF	TGTGCCAGTAGTAAGGGGTATGGACAGCCCCAGCATTTT
TRBV7-6	.	.	TRBJ2-1	CASSPGGGFYNEQFF	TGTGCCAGCAGCCCCGGCGGGGGCTTCTACAATGAGCAGTTCTTC
TRBV18	.	.	TRBJ2-5	CASSRRIPQETQYF	TGTGCCAGCTCACGGAGGATTCCTCAAGAGACCCAGTACTTC
TRBV7-6	TRBD2	.	TRBJ2-3	CASSSLTSGGAGDGTDTQYF	TGTGCCAGCAGCTCCCTGACTAGCGGGGGGGCCGGGGACGGCACAGATACGCAGTATTTT
TRBV9	TRBD1	once	TRBJ2-1	CASSSGQGTYNEQFF	TGTGCCAGCAGCTCTGGACAGGGTACCTACAATGAGCAGTTCTTC
TRBV11-2	.	.	TRBJ1-1	CASSHFGTNTEAFF	TGTGCCAGCAGCCATTTCGGTACGAACACTGAAGCTTTCTTT
TRBV3-1/TRBV3-2	.	.	TRBJ2-1	CASRSPGLHNEQFF	TGTGCCAGCAGGTCCCCGGGACTTCACAATGAGCAGTTCTTC
TRBV12-5	.	.	TRBJ1-1	CASGLTGYGTEAFF	TGTGCTAGTGGTTTGACAGGGTACGGCACTGAAGCTTTCTTT
TRBV2	.	once	TRBJ1-1	CASSEAGGGGTEAFF	TGTGCCAGCAGTGAAGCAGGCGGGGGAGGAACTGAAGCTTTCTTT
TRBV14	.	.	TRBJ2-7	CASSDTSRGSYEQYF	TGTGCCAGCAGCGATACGTCCAGGGGCAGCTACGAGCAGTACTTC
TRBV18	TRBD1	once	TRBJ1-5	CASSPFPTGVDQPQHF	TGTGCCAGCTCACCATTTCCGACAGGGGTGGATCAGCCCCAGCATTTT
TRBV9	.	.	TRBJ1-1	CASSPRTGTNTEAFF	TGTGCCAGCAGCCCCAGAACAGGGACGAACACTGAAGCTTTCTTT
TRBV11-1	.	.	TRBJ1-2	CASSSPAAQNYGYTF	TGTGCCAGCAGCTCCCCTGCCGCGCAAAACTATGGCTACACCTTC
TRBV18	.	.	TRBJ2-7	CASSPGAQTYEQYF	TGTGCCAGCTCACCAGGGGCGCAGACCTACGAGCAGTACTTC
TRBV30	.	.	TRBJ1-2	CAWSPGHQNWGYTF	TGTGCCTGGAGTCCGGGACACCAAAACTGGGGCTACACCTTC
TRBV7-5	.	.	TRBJ2-7	CVRSPNRSGGAVQYF	TGTGTCAGAAGCCCAAATCGGAGCGGGGGGGCCGTGCAGTACTTC
TRBV7-2	.	.	TRBJ1-5	CASSLAGVNNQPQHF	TGTGCCAGCAGCTTAGCCGGGGTTAACAATCAGCCCCAGCATTTT
TRBV27	.	.	TRBJ2-3	CASNSRGEGDTQYF	TGTGCCAGCAACAGCCGGGGAGAGGGAGATACGCAGTATTTT
TRBV7-3	.	.	TRBJ2-3	CASSRADLTGDTQYF	TGTGCCAGCAGTAGGGCGGATTTAACAGGGGATACGCAGTATTTT
TRBV5-6	.	once	TRBJ2-2	CASSFQGTGELFF	TGTGCCAGCAGCTTCCAGGGGACCGGGGAGCTGTTTTTT
TRBV5-6	TRBD1	.	TRBJ1-2	CASSPGQGGYGYTF	TGTGCCAGCAGCCCAGGACAGGGAGGGTATGGCTACACCTTC
TRBV5-5	TRBD1	.	TRBJ1-5	CASSFGYRGQDQPQHF	TGTGCCAGCAGCTTCGGTTACAGGGGGCAAGATCAGCCCCAGCATTTT
TRBV21-1	.	.	TRBJ2-1	CASSLGGDSLDEQFF	TGTGCCAGCAGCTTAGGAGGGGACAGCCTCGATGAGCAGTTCTTC
TRBV3-1/TRBV3-2	.	many	TRBJ1-2	CASSPLGGAYGYTF	TGTGCCAGCAGCCCCCTTGGTGGGGCCTATGGCTACACCTTC
TRBV18	TRBD1	few	TRBJ1-3	CASSRLGQSQSGNTIYF	TGTGCCAGCTCACGATTGGGACAGTCCCAATCGGGGAACACCATATATTTT
TRBV9	TRBD1	.	TRBJ1-1	CASSIRTGPVNTEAFF	TGTGCCAGCAGCATCCGGACAGGACCCGTGAACACTGAAGCTTTCTTT
TRBV7-6	.	.	TRBJ2-3	CASSLYGGTGMADTQYF	TGTGCCAGCAGCTTATACGGGGGAACAGGAATGGCAGATACGCAGTATTTT
TRBV11-2	TRBD1	.	TRBJ1-5	CASSLKVISAGGSNQPQHF	TGTGCCAGCAGCTTAAAAGTAATCTCGGCAGGGGGTAGCAATCAGCCCCAGCATTTT
TRBV7-3	.	.	TRBJ2-2	CASSLTRSTGELFF	TGTGCCAGCAGCCTGACTAGATCCACCGGGGAGCTGTTTTTT
TRBV10-3	TRBD1	many	TRBJ1-2	CATAPTGVDGYTF	TGTGCCACGGCGCCGACAGGGGTAGATGGCTACACCTTC
TRBV27	.	.	TRBJ1-6	CASSSRTVSYNSPLHF	TGTGCCAGCAGTTCTCGGACAGTCTCATATAATTCACCCCTCCACTTT
TRBV5-5	TRBD1	.	TRBJ2-3	CASSLVLGTGGTDTQYF	TGTGCCAGCAGCTTGGTTCTCGGGACAGGAGGGACAGATACGCAGTATTTT
TRBV19	.	once	TRBJ1-6	CASSISSDSPLHF	TGTGCCAGTAGTATTAGCTCTGATTCACCCCTCCACTTT
TRBV4-2	TRBD2	.	TRBJ2-5	CASSQAPIAGGGETQYF	TGTGCCAGCAGCCAAGCCCCTATAGCGGGGGGAGGAGAGACCCAGTACTTC
TRBV9	.	.	TRBJ1-6	CASSAQTDSLSPLHF	TGTGCCAGCAGCGCGCAGACAGACTCATTATCACCCCTCCACTTT
TRBV12-3/TRBV12-4	TRBD1	.	TRBJ1-2	CASSPRDSYGYTF	TGTGCCAGCAGCCCCCGGGACAGCTATGGCTACACCTTC
TRBV29-1	.	.	TRBJ1-1	CSVEMGHVEAFF	TGCAGCGTTGAAATGGGACACGTTGAAGCTTTCTTT
TRBV19	TRBD2	.	TRBJ2-2	CASLSGGAETGELFF	TGTGCCAGCCTTAGCGGGGGGGCCGAAACCGGGGAGCTGTTTTTT
TRBV19	TRBD1	.	TRBJ1-2	CASSARQGDYTF	TGTGCCAGTAGTGCCCGACAGGGAGACTACACCTTC
TRBV19	TRBD1	.	TRBJ2-1	CASSPKGRQGGRGYYEQFF	TGTGCCAGTAGTCCAAAGGGGAGACAGGGGGGAAGAGGTTACTATGAGCAGTTCTTC
TRBV6-1	TRBD1	.	TRBJ2-5	CASSELFGQVQETQYF	TGTGCCAGCAGTGAATTATTCGGACAGGTACAAGAGACCCAGTACTTC
TRBV25-1	.	.	TRBJ2-3	CASSESTLVTDTQYF	TGTGCCAGCAGTGAATCTACGCTAGTCACAGATACGCAGTATTTT
TRBV5-4	.	.	TRBJ2-3	CAMGRTGSTDTQYF	TGTGCCATGGGCCGCACTGGGAGCACAGATACGCAGTATTTT
TRBV6-5	TRBD1	.	TRBJ2-7	CASSYLTGESSYEQYF	TGTGCCAGCAGTTACCTGACAGGGGAAAGCTCCTACGAGCAGTACTTC
TRBV5-4	TRBD1	.	TRBJ2-5	CASSLKGQQETQYF	TGTGCCAGCAGCTTGAAGGGACAGCAAGAGACCCAGTACTTC
TRBV7-7	TRBD2	.	TRBJ2-5	CASSRTSGGETQYF	TGTGCTAGCAGCCGGACTAGCGGTGGAGAGACCCAGTACTTC
TRBV19	.	.	TRBJ1-4	CASSRSNEKLFF	TGTGCCAGTAGTCGGAGCAATGAAAAACTGTTTTTT
TRBV29-1	.	.	TRBJ2-1	CSVEDQRLAYNEQFF	TGCAGCGTTGAAGATCAGAGGTTAGCTTACAATGAGCAGTTCTTC
TRBV5-1	TRBD2	.	TRBJ2-5	CASTRTSGGAAETQYF	TGCGCCAGCACTCGGACTAGCGGGGGGGCGGCAGAGACCCAGTACTTC
TRBV9	.	.	TRBJ2-1	CASSVAVARNEQFF	TGTGCCAGCAGCGTAGCTGTCGCTAGGAATGAGCAGTTCTTC
TRBV30	TRBD1	.	TRBJ1-1	CAWSKGAVAEAFF	TGTGCCTGGAGTAAGGGGGCGGTGGCTGAAGCTTTCTTT
TRBV7-2	TRBD2	.	TRBJ2-3	CASSSRLAGVGTDTQYF	TGTGCCAGCAGCTCCCGACTAGCGGGGGTAGGCACAGATACGCAGTATTTT